The 29 T cell receptor beta chains presented below share a single source sample, sequenced in a study of T cells in Graves' hyperthyroidism and ophthalmopathy. Amplification targeted TCR beta CDR3 regions from RNA transcripts. During a first-round RT-PCR of the TCR CDR3, the HTBI primer set was used. TCRdb recomputed calls from the multiplex PCR reads with MiXCR, one row per CDR3 protein. The data show roughly 710,000 distinct CDR3 sequences, 30% to 40% seen once. Input material: blood. These receptors all stem from a woman aged 35 to 49 with Graves' hyperthyroidism.

This clonotype showed up many times. The chain has TRBV19 and TRBJ2-7; 10 bases fit TRBD1. The CDR3 is 14 residues long. After removal of 3 bases from V and 5 bases from J, the junction contained 4 bases not matched to a gene. The germline gives CDR1 LNHDA, CDR2 SQIVND (reference sequence). In DNA, the CDR3 is TGTGCCAGTAGTATGGGACAGGGGATCCACGAGCAGTACTTC. This gives the protein CASSMGQGIHEQYF.

The chain employs TRBV15 and TRBJ1-3; 12 bases line up with TRBD1. With 1 base clipped from V and 5 bases from J, the junction kept 15 bases outside the gene matches. Germline V gene lookup returns CDR1 LNHNV and CDR2 YYDKDF (reference sequence). CDR3 size: 20 residues. The CDR3 DNA is TGTGCCACCAGCAGAGTGGCCGGGACAGGGGGCGCACGAGGAAGAAACACCATATATTTT. This encodes CATSRVAGTGGARGRNTIYF.

The V gene is TRBV5-5, the J gene TRBJ1-1, with 12 bases fitting TRBD1. The junction had 3 bases not matched to a gene; V was cut back by 3 bases and J by 6 bases. The germline V gene has CDR1 SGHKS and CDR2 YYEKEE (reference sequence). This CDR3 is built from 14 residues. The CDR3 nucleotides read TGTGCCAGCAGCTGGGGGACAGGGGGCTCTGAAGCTTTCTTT. It yields the protein CASSWGTGGSEAFF.

The rearrangement joins TRBV7-9 to TRBJ2-7; 7 bases align to TRBD1. Trimming at V came to 8 bases and at J to 5 bases, leaving 9 bases not matched to a gene. The CDR3 is 13 residues long. Germline assignment: CDR1 SEHNR and CDR2 FQNEAQ (reference sequence). Here the CDR3 DNA reads TGTGCCAGCGCAGACAGGGATTGGGACGAGCAGTACTTC. It codes for CASADRDWDEQYF.

Many counts were recorded for this clonotype. The chain joins TRBV19 to TRBJ2-5, with TRBD1 identical over 9 bases. V shed 7 bases, J shed 4 bases, and the junction held 10 bases outside the gene matches. The germline V gene has CDR1 LNHDA and CDR2 SQIVND (reference sequence). CDR3 size: 15 residues. As DNA, the CDR3 is TGTGCCAGTACCCCGAGGCGGACAGGGGCAGAGACCCAGTACTTC. Amino acids: CASTPRRTGAETQYF.

This chain connects TRBV6-5 to TRBJ2-7; D may correspond to TRBD1 or TRBD2 (5 bases each). The V end lost 2 bases, the J end lost 13 bases, and 18 bases lay between the germline ends. Germline V lookup: CDR1 MNHEY, CDR2 SVGAGI. The CDR3 spans 13 residues. The CDR3 loop is CASSYLPWGYFYF. CDR3 sequence (DNA): TGTGCCAGCAGTTACCTACCGTGGGGGTACTTCTACTTC.

This chain connects TRBV7-2 to TRBJ1-1; no firm D call. CDR3 size: 18 residues. Per the germline V gene, CDR1 is SGHTA and CDR2 is FQGNSA. The germline V and J ends were trimmed by 3 bases and 4 bases, with 24 bases remaining between them. The CDR3: CASSLRRTPEVMSTEAFF. The CDR3, as DNA: TGTGCCAGCAGCTTGAGGAGGACCCCCGAGGTTATGAGCACTGAAGCTTTCTTT.

Remarks on this clonotype: A read error may be the cause here, since a much bigger clone is one base away. The V and J genes are TRBV7-9 and TRBJ1-3, with D uncertain. The CDR3 extends over 14 amino acids. The V gene's germline CDR1 is SEHNR and CDR2 FQNEAQ (reference sequence). V dropped 5 bases and J dropped 0 bases, with 8 bases sitting between them. This chain's CDR3 is CASSRLPSGNTIYF. The CDR3 bases are TGTGCCAGCAGCCGGCTGCCCTCTGGAAACACCATATATTTT.

V gene TRBV10-3 combines with J gene TRBJ2-7; 12 bases map to TRBD2. The CDR3 spans 19 residues. Germline lookup yields CDR1 ENHRY and CDR2 SYGVKD. Trimming at V came to 6 bases and at J to 3 bases, leaving 18 bases not matched to a gene. CDR3 protein: CAISAEVGKTSGSGYEQYF. DNA of the CDR3: TGTGCCATCAGCGCAGAGGTGGGGAAGACTAGCGGGAGTGGCTACGAGCAGTACTTC.

This clonotype was seen many times. The rearrangement joins TRBV2 to TRBJ2-1, with D possibly TRBD2 on 6 matching bases. Germline lookup yields CDR1 SNHLY and CDR2 FYNNEI. The CDR3 consists of 12 residues. V was pared by 2 bases and J by 12 bases, with 11 bases between. This chain's CDR3 is CASSENRGLQFF. The CDR3 DNA sequence: TGTGCCAGCAGTGAAAACCGGGGGTTGCAGTTCTTC.

This chain connects TRBV7-9 to TRBJ1-1, with TRBD1 identical over 7 bases. Germline V gene data show CDR1 as SEHNR and CDR2 as FQNEAQ (reference sequence). The CDR3 loop spans 19 amino acids. With V trimmed by 1 base and J by 2 bases, 16 bases remained unmatched. This chain's CDR3 is CASSLDFRILRQGNTEAFF. CDR3 sequence (DNA): TGTGCCAGCAGCTTAGATTTCCGGATATTAAGACAGGGAAACACTGAAGCTTTCTTT.

V and J are TRBV7-2 and TRBJ2-7; 8 nucleotides match TRBD2. After removal of 7 bases from V and 5 bases from J, the junction contained 16 bases not matched to a gene. Germline values: CDR1 SGHTA, CDR2 FQGNSA. The CDR3 is 16 amino acids. The CDR3 DNA is TGTGCCAGCACCCGGGTAGCGGGGCCTATGGGGGACGAGCAGTACTTC. Its translation is CASTRVAGPMGDEQYF.

There are many counts of this clonotype. The rearrangement uses TRBV29-1 and TRBJ2-5, with D possibly being TRBD2 (5 bases). This CDR3 contains 14 residues. Trimming removed 7 bases at V and 1 base at J, with 16 bases between. Germline CDR1 is SQVTM and CDR2 is ANQGSEA. The chain's CDR3 is CSAYYGLTQETQYF. The CDR3 DNA sequence: TGCAGCGCATACTACGGACTGACCCAAGAGACCCAGTACTTC.

The chain uses TRBV29-1 and TRBJ1-6, with D perhaps matching TRBD1 (5 bases). Trimming shortened V by 3 bases and J by 7 bases, and 10 bases separated the two germline ends. Germline V gene lookup returns CDR1 SQVTM and CDR2 ANQGSEA. CDR3 length: 13 amino acids. The CDR3 protein is CSVDDGGNSPLHF. Written as DNA, the CDR3 is TGCAGCGTTGACGACGGGGGAAATTCACCCCTCCACTTT. Variable domain in full (rest from reference TRBV29-1 and TRBJ1-6): SAVISQKPSRDICQRGTSLTIQCQVDSQVTMMFWYRQQPGQSLTLIATANQGSEATYESGFVIDKFPISRPNLTFSTLTVSNMSPEDSSIYLCSVDDGGNSPLHFGNGTRLTVT.

This clonotype was observed many times. This chain uses TRBV29-1 with TRBJ1-1; D is unresolved. The germline gives CDR1 SQVTM, CDR2 ANQGSEA. V lost 7 bases to trimming and J lost 0 bases, with 12 bases between them. The CDR3 has 13 residues. The CDR3 nucleotides read TGCAGCGGGAGGTTGGAGCTGAACACTGAAGCTTTCTTT. It translates to CSGRLELNTEAFF.

This rearrangement joins TRBV12-3 or TRBV12-4 to TRBJ1-5, with D perhaps matching TRBD1 (6 bases). V was pared by 7 bases and J by 4 bases, with 14 bases between. The CDR3 has 14 amino acids. The CDR3 loop reads CASKTTGTNQPQHF. Here the CDR3 DNA reads TGTGCCAGCAAAACAACAGGGACAAATCAGCCCCAGCATTTT.

This clonotype has a handful of counts. In DNA, the CDR3 is TGTGCCAGCAGCCTCAAAGTCGTACAGAGATACACCGGGGAGCTGTTTTTT. This translates into CASSLKVVQRYTGELFF. V usage is TRBV11-2 and J usage is TRBJ2-2; D ambiguous. Trimming took off 5 bases at V and 3 bases at J, with 19 bases between the two ends. From germline, CDR1 is SGHAT and CDR2 FQNNGV. The CDR3 contains 17 residues.

The V gene is TRBV12-3 or TRBV12-4, the J gene TRBJ2-1; possible D gene TRBD2, 5 bases. CDR3 size: 13 residues. V gave up 2 bases and J gave up 4 bases, with 6 bases separating them. CDR3 nucleotide sequence: TGTGCCAGCAGTTTAACGGGGTACAATGAGCAGTTCTTC. Its protein is CASSLTGYNEQFF.

The CDR3 is CASSERTGTQHF. The CDR3 DNA follows: TGTGCCAGCAGCGAGAGGACAGGGACCCAGCATTTT. The chain recombines TRBV7-2 with TRBJ1-5, with 8 positions matching TRBD1. From germline, CDR1 is SGHTA and CDR2 FQGNSA. This CDR3 has 12 residues. V was clipped by 5 bases and J by 11 bases; unmatched bases: 5.

The V and J genes are TRBV7-2 and TRBJ2-5, with TRBD2 as a possible D gene (5 bases). V was pared by 6 bases and J by 5 bases, with 19 bases between. Germline CDR1 is SGHTA and CDR2 is FQGNSA. CDR3 length: 15 residues. Here the CDR3 reads CASSYSRLPGETQYF. For the CDR3, the DNA is TGTGCCAGCAGTTACTCGAGGCTGCCGGGGGAGACCCAGTACTTC.

The chain couples TRBV18 to TRBJ2-7; D is possibly TRBD1 (6 bases). The germline V gene encodes CDR1 KGHSH and CDR2 LQKENI. The germline V and J ends were trimmed by 3 bases and 4 bases, with 13 bases remaining between them. The CDR3 sequence is 14 residues long. CDR3 sequence: CASSPRDKSYEQYF. CDR3 DNA sequence: TGTGCCAGCTCACCTCGGGACAAGTCGTACGAGCAGTACTTC.

Only a few counts were recorded for this clonotype. This rearrangement joins TRBV6-6 to TRBJ2-7; 9 bases agree with TRBD2. Trimming at V came to 6 bases and at J to 2 bases, leaving 8 bases not matched to a gene. The CDR3 consists of 15 residues. Germline CDR1 MNHNY, CDR2 SVGAGI (reference sequence). The CDR3 nucleotides read TGTGCCAGCAGGCACCTTAGCGGGAGCACCTACGAGCAGTACTTC. Translating it yields CASRHLSGSTYEQYF.

This clonotype was counted once. This chain joins TRBV5-1 and TRBJ2-7; D gene unclear. Germline lookup yields CDR1 SGHRS and CDR2 YFSETQ. Trimming pared 1 base from V and 2 bases from J, leaving 10 bases between. The length of the CDR3 is 14 residues. The CDR3 DNA sequence: TGCGCCAGCAGCTTGATCGACCGGACCTACGAGCAGTACTTC. Protein: CASSLIDRTYEQYF.

The rearrangement links TRBV20-1 to TRBJ1-4, with 9 bases fitting TRBD1. The germline CDR1 and CDR2 sequences are DFQATT and SNEGSKA (reference sequence). J gave up 5 bases and V 1 base, and 8 bases lay outside the gene matches. The CDR3 runs 16 residues. This CDR3 reads CSARGQGGNYNEKLFF. The CDR3 DNA reads as TGCAGTGCTAGAGGACAGGGGGGGAACTACAATGAAAAACTGTTTTTT.

This clonotype has a count of ten or more. This chain links TRBV10-3 with TRBJ2-5; possibly TRBD2 for D (7 bases). The CDR3 contains 14 residues. Per the germline V gene, CDR1 is ENHRY and CDR2 is SYGVKD. V was cut by 4 bases and J by 4 bases, with 13 bases left in between. CDR3 residues: CAISGDRGAETQYF. In DNA form, the CDR3 reads TGTGCCATCAGTGGAGACCGGGGGGCAGAGACCCAGTACTTC.

The CDR3 here is CATSRGRGQETQYF. In DNA form, the CDR3 reads TGTGCCACCAGCCGAGGCCGGGGGCAGGAGACCCAGTACTTC. The genes are TRBV15 and TRBJ2-5; D tentatively fits TRBD1 or TRBD2 (6 bases each). V shed 5 bases and J shed 5 bases, with 15 bases lying between them. There are 14 residues in the CDR3. In germline, CDR1 is LNHNV, CDR2 YYDKDF (reference sequence).

The J gene is TRBJ1-5, the V gene TRBV6-6, with a weak D call TRBD1 (5 bases). V lost 8 bases, J lost 0 bases, and 20 bases lay in between. The CDR3 is 17 amino acids. Germline V CDR1 and CDR2: MNHNY, SVGAGI (reference sequence). The CDR3 region is CASSPPGWGISNQPQHF. The CDR3 DNA follows: TGTGCCAGCTCTCCGCCGGGCTGGGGCATTAGCAATCAGCCCCAGCATTTT.

This chain joins TRBV4-3 and TRBJ2-7, with D possibly being TRBD2 (6 bases). Germline V gene data show CDR1 as LGHNA and CDR2 as YSLEER. The V end was cut by 0 bases, the J end by 0 bases, with 12 bases between. The CDR3 loop spans 16 amino acids. CDR3 bases: TGCGCCAGCAGCCAAGATCGCAGCGGGTTCTCCTACGAGCAGTACTTC. Translated: CASSQDRSGFSYEQYF.

This clonotype was found many times. The chain has TRBV24-1 and TRBJ1-5; TRBD1 agrees at 9 bases. Germline V CDR1 and CDR2: KGHDR, SFDVKD. V lost 4 bases to trimming and J lost 0 bases; unmatched junction nucleotides: 9. The CDR3 runs 18 residues. The CDR3 DNA sequence: TGTGCCACCAGTGAGGGGACAGGGCCCCTCTTTAGCAATCAGCCCCAGCATTTT. Residues: CATSEGTGPLFSNQPQHF.